Listed here are 22 T cell receptor beta chains from one sample, sequenced in a study of blood T cells in healthy people across ages. With a J-beta primer mix and a sample-barcoded 5' primer, a second PCR ran about 7 to 11 cycles. TCRdb re-analysed the 5' RACE reads in MiXCR, keeping a single row per CDR3 protein. The table lists about 780,000 distinct CDR3 sequences, roughly 26% of them singletons. These same records also appear under a second study, on T cells of mothers and their children.

Sequenced: blood. The receptor source for this set is a boy younger than 18 in good health.

This clonotype appeared a few times. The chain uses TRBV20-1 and TRBJ1-2; no clear D. V gave up 0 bases and J gave up 6 bases, with 14 bases separating them. There are 14 residues in the CDR3. CDR1 DFQATT and CDR2 SNEGSKA come from the germline V gene (reference sequence). In DNA form, the CDR3 reads TGCAGTGCTAGAGACCTCGCCGGGCTGAATGGCTACACCTTC. Amino acid sequence: CSARDLAGLNGYTF.

The chain uses TRBV12-3 or TRBV12-4 and TRBJ2-3; TRBD1 is a possible D gene (6 bases). Trimming cost V 4 bases and J 4 bases, with 9 bases left between them. The CDR3 covers 13 residues. The CDR3 loop reads CASSWGRADTQYF. The CDR3 coding sequence is TGTGCCAGCAGTTGGGGGCGCGCAGATACGCAGTATTTT.

The chain employs TRBV14 and TRBJ1-2; D remains ambiguous. Germline V gene data show CDR1 as SGHDN and CDR2 as FVKESK. The ends were cut back, 4 bases at V and 6 bases at J, with 9 bases in the middle. The CDR3 length is 12 residues. The CDR3 coding sequence is TGTGCCAGCAGCCTCACGGCGAATGGCTACACCTTC. Its protein is CASSLTANGYTF.

The chain recombines TRBV6-5 with TRBJ1-2; D unclear. V dropped 2 bases and J dropped 3 bases, with 10 bases sitting between them. The germline V gene has CDR1 MNHEY and CDR2 SVGAGI. This CDR3 region has 14 residues. CDR3 sequence (DNA): TGTGCCAGCAGTTACCCCGGCGGGGACTATGGCTACACCTTC. Encoded protein: CASSYPGGDYGYTF.

The chain carries TRBV20-1 and TRBJ2-3, with TRBD2 matching 10 bases. With V trimmed by 4 bases and J by 4 bases, 17 bases remained unmatched. This CDR3 has 18 residues. Germline V CDR1 and CDR2: DFQATT, SNEGSKA (reference sequence). This CDR3 reads CSAKGLLAGASPPDTQYF. CDR3 coding DNA: TGCAGTGCTAAAGGGCTTCTAGCGGGGGCCTCCCCGCCAGATACGCAGTATTTT.

The chain recombines TRBV2 with TRBJ2-5; 10 bases align to TRBD2. The CDR3 loop spans 13 amino acids. Germline CDR1 and CDR2: SNHLY and FYNNEI. Losses at the gene ends were 6 bases for V and 3 bases for J; bases not matched to a gene: 1. CDR3 protein: CASRGTSEETQYF. Here the CDR3 DNA reads TGTGCCAGCAGGGGGACTAGCGAAGAGACCCAGTACTTC.

This clonotype was picked up a small number of times. The junction departs from the called germline gene at one end, perhaps through a read error. The chain recombines TRBV9 with TRBJ1-4, with TRBD1 matching 8 bases. Germline V gives CDR1 SGDLS, CDR2 YYNGEE. The CDR3 extends over 15 amino acids. CDR3: CASSPQGANIEKLFF. CDR3 bases: TGCGCCAGCAGCCCCCAGGGGGCAAACATTGAAAAACTGTTTTTT.

The chain is built from TRBV18 and TRBJ1-4; D is unresolved. CDR1 and CDR2 from the germline V gene are KGHSH and LQKENI. The V end was cut by 1 base, the J end by 0 bases, with 3 bases between. The CDR3 has 14 residues. CDR3 amino acids: CASSPQSTNEKLFF. The CDR3 DNA follows: TGTGCCAGCTCACCACAGTCAACTAATGAAAAACTGTTTTTT.

The table lists this clonotype with many counts. This chain's CDR3 is CASSETPGGTYEQYF. The CDR3 DNA follows: TGTGCCAGCAGTGAGACCCCCGGGGGTACGTACGAGCAGTACTTC. V and J are TRBV2 and TRBJ2-7; weak D call: TRBD2 (6 bases). The CDR3 runs 15 residues. The V gene's germline CDR1 is SNHLY and CDR2 FYNNEI. V lost 3 bases and J 4 bases, leaving 16 bases between the germline ends.

The V gene is TRBV28, the J gene TRBJ2-1; 13 nucleotides agree with TRBD2. The CDR3 loop spans 16 amino acids. Germline V gene sequence: CDR1 MDHEN, CDR2 SYDVKM. Losses at the gene ends were 5 bases for V and 0 bases for J; bases not matched to a gene: 1. CDR3 amino acids: CASSGTSGVSYNEQFF. The CDR3 DNA is TGTGCCAGCAGTGGGACTAGCGGGGTCTCCTACAATGAGCAGTTCTTC.

This clonotype showed up just a few times. The rearrangement links TRBV11-3 to TRBJ2-7; D gene unclear. V was cut by 3 bases and J by 0 bases, with 6 bases left in between. The V gene's germline CDR1 is SGHNT and CDR2 YENEEA. This CDR3 contains 13 residues. This CDR3 reads CASSFTDSYEQYF. The DNA for the CDR3 is TGTGCCAGCAGCTTTACGGACTCCTACGAGCAGTACTTC.

The chain links TRBV5-6 to TRBJ2-1, with TRBD2 as a possible D gene (7 bases). The better agreement between TRBJ2-5 and the DNA end casts doubt on the J call. The V gene's germline CDR1 is SGHDT and CDR2 YYEEEE. This CDR3 spans 15 amino acids. DNA of the CDR3: TGTGCCAGCAGCTCGTCCGGGGGGCCCTCGTTGACCCAGTACTTC. This sequence encodes CASSSSGGPSLTQYF.

This clonotype was observed a few times. The chain employs TRBV15 and TRBJ1-5; D possibly corresponds to TRBD1 (5 bases). V dropped 5 bases and J dropped 3 bases, with 14 bases sitting between them. Germline V gene sequence: CDR1 LNHNV, CDR2 YYDKDF (reference sequence). The CDR3 spans 15 residues. The chain's CDR3 is CATSSHGGINQPQHF. CDR3 nucleotides: TGTGCCACCAGCTCTCACGGGGGAATCAATCAGCCCCAGCATTTT.

The table lists this clonotype with a few counts. The chain joins TRBV6-1 to TRBJ2-3; 9 bases are a match to TRBD2. Losses at the gene ends were 7 bases for V and 1 base for J; bases not matched to a gene: 3. Germline CDR1 MNHNS, CDR2 SASEGT. This CDR3 contains 14 residues. Here the CDR3 DNA reads TGTGCCAGCACCATAGCGGGGGGCACAGATACGCAGTATTTT. It specifies CASTIAGGTDTQYF.

This clonotype was counted only a few times. The genes are TRBV13 and TRBJ2-4; 11 nucleotides match TRBD2. Trimming removed 0 bases from V and 0 bases from J; junction bases left unmatched: 7. The CDR3 contains 19 residues. Germline V lookup: CDR1 PRHDT, CDR2 FYEKMQ (reference sequence). The CDR3 region is CASSLGTSGASLAKNIQYF. In DNA, the CDR3 is TGTGCCAGCAGCTTAGGGACTAGCGGGGCGTCCCTAGCCAAAAACATTCAGTACTTC. Based on the CDR3 plus reference TRBV13 and TRBJ2-4, the full variable domain is AAGVIQSPRHLIKEKRETATLKCYPIPRHDTVYWYQQGPGQDPQFLISFYEKMQSDKGSIPDRFSAQQFSDYHSELNMSSLELGDSALYFCASSLGTSGASLAKNIQYFGAGTRLSVL.

The V call is TRBV3-1, the J call TRBJ2-5; 7 bases are shared with TRBD2. The V gene end was trimmed by 1 base and the J gene end by 1 base; junction bases not matched to a gene: 21. From germline, CDR1 is LGHDT and CDR2 YNNKEL (reference sequence). There are 21 residues in the CDR3. CDR3 nucleotide sequence: TGTGCCAGCAGCCAAGGATGGCTAGCGGATCCCGCGGCCGACTTCCAAGAGACCCAGTACTTC. Protein product: CASSQGWLADPAADFQETQYF.

The chain recombines TRBV28 with TRBJ2-3, with D tentatively TRBD1 or TRBD2 (5 bases each). The ends were cut back, 6 bases at V and 2 bases at J, with 18 bases in the middle. Germline values: CDR1 MDHEN, CDR2 SYDVKM. The CDR3 has 16 amino acids. The DNA for the CDR3 is TGTGCCAGCAGCCTTCCCCGGGACGGCCTCACAGATACGCAGTATTTT. Translating it yields CASSLPRDGLTDTQYF. Looking up the rest from reference TRBV28 and TRBJ2-3 gives the full variable domain: DVKVTQSSRYLVKRTGEKVFLECVQDMDHENMFWYRQDPGLGLRLIYFSYDVKMKEKGDIPEGYSVSREKKERFSLILESASTNQTSMYLCASSLPRDGLTDTQYFGPGTRLTVL.

This clonotype was picked up many times. The CDR3 nucleotides read TGCAGCGTTGACTCCGGGGATTACAATGAGCAGTTCTTC. Translated: CSVDSGDYNEQFF. V and J are TRBV29-1 and TRBJ2-1; D may be TRBD2 (5 bases). Germline CDR1 SQVTM, CDR2 ANQGSEA. Trimming pared 3 bases from V and 4 bases from J, leaving 10 bases between. The CDR3 has 13 residues.

With respect to this clonotype: Compared with germline, one end of the junction differs, possibly owing to a read error. This sequence joins TRBV7-6 and TRBJ2-5; no reliable D call. This CDR3 spans 14 amino acids. Germline V gives CDR1 SGHVS, CDR2 FNYEAQ. The CDR3 nucleotides are TGTGCCAGCAGCTCAGACCCTTACCAAGGGACCCAGTACTTC. Encoded protein: CASSSDPYQGTQYF.

The V gene is TRBV12-3 or TRBV12-4, the J gene TRBJ2-1; TRBD2 is a possible D gene (5 bases). CDR3 size: 12 residues. V was pared by 4 bases and J by 8 bases, with 9 bases between. CDR3 residues: CASSWAGDEQFF. The CDR3 region has the DNA TGTGCCAGCAGTTGGGCCGGGGATGAGCAGTTCTTC.

The chain carries TRBV20-1 and TRBJ1-2, with a possible D match to TRBD1 (5 bases). Germline loops: CDR1 DFQATT, CDR2 SNEGSKA (reference sequence). V was clipped by 0 bases and J by 4 bases, with 12 bases between them. The CDR3 sequence is 14 residues long. The CDR3: CSARDRRDGYGYTF. Written as DNA, the CDR3 is TGCAGTGCTAGAGATCGGAGGGACGGCTATGGCTACACCTTC.

In this sample, this clonotype turned up many times. V gene TRBV7-3 combines with J gene TRBJ2-2; D call uncertain. The V gene's germline CDR1 is SGHTA and CDR2 FQGTGA. The length of the CDR3 is 12 residues. The V gene lost 4 bases and the J gene lost 5 bases, with 5 bases spanning the gap. The CDR3 region is CASSSRTGELFF. The DNA for the CDR3 is TGTGCCAGCAGCTCTAGAACCGGGGAGCTGTTTTTT. Using reference TRBV7-3 and TRBJ2-2 for the parts outside the CDR3, the full variable domain is GAGVSQTPSNKVTEKGKYVELRCDPISGHTALYWYRQSLGQGPEFLIYFQGTGAADDSGLPNDRFFAVRPEGSVSTLKIQRTERGDSAVYLCASSSRTGELFFGEGSRLTVL.